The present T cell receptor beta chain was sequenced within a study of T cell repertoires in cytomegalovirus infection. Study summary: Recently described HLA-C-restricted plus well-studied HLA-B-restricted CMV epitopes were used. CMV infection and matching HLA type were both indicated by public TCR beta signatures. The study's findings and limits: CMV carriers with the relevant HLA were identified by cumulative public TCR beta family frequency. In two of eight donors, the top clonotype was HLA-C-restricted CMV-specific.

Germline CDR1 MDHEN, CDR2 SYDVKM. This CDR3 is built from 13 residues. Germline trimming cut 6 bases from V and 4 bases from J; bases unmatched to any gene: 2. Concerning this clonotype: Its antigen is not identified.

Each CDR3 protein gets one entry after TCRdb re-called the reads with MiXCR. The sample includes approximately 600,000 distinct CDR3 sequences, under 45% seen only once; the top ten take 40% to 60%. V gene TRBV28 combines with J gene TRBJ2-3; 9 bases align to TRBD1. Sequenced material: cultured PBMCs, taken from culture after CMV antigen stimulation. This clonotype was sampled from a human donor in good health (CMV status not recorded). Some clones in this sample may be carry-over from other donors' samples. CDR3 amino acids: CASRGTGSDTQYF. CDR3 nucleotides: TGTGCCAGCAGGGGGACAGGGTCAGATACGCAGTATTTT.